These T cell receptor beta chains were read from a single sample in a study of control samples from healthy donors and cancer patients. Some clones are missing from TCRdb's copy, which holds only in-frame ones; the method was immunoSEQ multiplex PCR. The sample consists of 120,000 to 150,000 clones, roughly 89% of them appearing once. Material for sequencing was blood. Source of these receptors: a man aged 30 to 45 in good health. CDR3s include the opening cysteine and the closing phenylalanine or tryptophan. A D gene is named only where the DNA matches it firmly. Where a row states a size, it is once, few, many or the class of an expanded clone; other rows omit it.

. . TRBJ2-7 TRBV3-1/TRBV3-2 CASSQGTVPSYEQYF TGTGCCAGCAGCCAAGGGACAGTCCCATCCTACGAGCAGTACTTC
TRBD1 . TRBJ2-7 TRBV11-2 CASSLTGGSSYEQYF TGTGCCAGCAGCCTCACAGGGGGGAGCTCCTACGAGCAGTACTTC
TRBD2 few TRBJ2-3 TRBV6-4 CASSDTSGTTDTQYF TGTGCCAGCAGTGACACTAGCGGGACCACAGATACGCAGTATTTT
TRBD1 once TRBJ2-5 TRBV5-4 CASSVQGVRKETQYF TGTGCCAGCAGTGTACAGGGGGTTCGGAAAGAGACCCAGTACTTC
TRBD1 . TRBJ2-7 TRBV27 CASSSWTGTYEQYF TGTGCCAGCAGTTCCTGGACAGGGACCTACGAGCAGTACTTC
TRBD2 . TRBJ2-1 TRBV5-1 CASSLVPGTTYNEQFF TGCGCCAGCAGCTTGGTTCCGGGGACTACCTACAATGAGCAGTTCTTC
. . TRBJ1-4 TRBV6-5 CASSPAWGDEKLFF TGTGCCAGCAGCCCCGCCTGGGGGGATGAAAAACTGTTTTTT
TRBD1 . TRBJ1-2 TRBV12-3/TRBV12-4 CASSSRQGAGYTF TGTGCCAGCAGTTCCCGACAGGGGGCTGGCTACACCTTC
TRBD1 few TRBJ2-2 TRBV5-4 CASSLVRRDRADANTGELFF TGTGCCAGCAGCTTGGTACGGCGGGACAGGGCTGACGCGAACACCGGGGAGCTGTTTTTT
. once TRBJ1-4 TRBV27 CASSSSWVNEKLFF TGTGCCAGCAGTTCATCCTGGGTTAATGAAAAACTGTTTTTT
. . TRBJ1-4 TRBV7-9 CASSPGTATNEKLFF TGTGCCAGCAGCCCGGGGACGGCAACTAATGAAAAACTGTTTTTT
TRBD1 few TRBJ2-5 TRBV7-2 CASSLAGQGVETQYF TGTGCCAGCAGCTTAGCGGGACAGGGGGTGGAGACCCAGTACTTC
. . TRBJ1-2 TRBV6-1 CASSEVGSQYGYTF TGTGCCAGCAGTGAAGTTGGGAGTCAGTATGGCTACACCTTC
. . TRBJ2-1 TRBV29-1 CSVEGARGEQFF TGCAGCGTTGAAGGGGCGCGGGGTGAGCAGTTCTTC
TRBD1 . TRBJ1-5 TRBV6-2/TRBV6-3 CASSRTRGTGANQPQHF TGTGCCAGCAGCCGAACGAGGGGGACAGGAGCTAATCAGCCCCAGCATTTT
. . TRBJ2-1 TRBV6-1 CASSVEQAAVRGEQFF TGTGCCAGCAGTGTCGAACAGGCGGCTGTTCGAGGTGAGCAGTTCTTC
. . TRBJ1-2 TRBV6-6 CASSRTENYGYTF TGTGCCAGCAGTCGGACAGAAAACTATGGCTACACCTTC
. . TRBJ2-7 TRBV28 CASSSRRRYEQYF TGTGCCAGCAGTTCGAGACGGAGATACGAGCAGTACTTC